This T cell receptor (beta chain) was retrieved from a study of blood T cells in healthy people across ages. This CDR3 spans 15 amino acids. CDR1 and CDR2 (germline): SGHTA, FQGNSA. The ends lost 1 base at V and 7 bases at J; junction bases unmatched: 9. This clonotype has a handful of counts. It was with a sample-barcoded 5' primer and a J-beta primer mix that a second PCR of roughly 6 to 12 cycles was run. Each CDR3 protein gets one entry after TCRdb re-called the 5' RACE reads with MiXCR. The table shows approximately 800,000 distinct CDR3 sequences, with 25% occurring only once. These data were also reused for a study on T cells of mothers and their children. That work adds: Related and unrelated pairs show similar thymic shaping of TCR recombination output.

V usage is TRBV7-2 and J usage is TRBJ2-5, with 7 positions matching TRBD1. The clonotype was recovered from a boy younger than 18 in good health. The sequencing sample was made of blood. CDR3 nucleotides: TGTGCCAGCAGCTTAGAGGCACAGGGGCTCTCGACCCAGTACTTC. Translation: CASSLEAQGLSTQYF.